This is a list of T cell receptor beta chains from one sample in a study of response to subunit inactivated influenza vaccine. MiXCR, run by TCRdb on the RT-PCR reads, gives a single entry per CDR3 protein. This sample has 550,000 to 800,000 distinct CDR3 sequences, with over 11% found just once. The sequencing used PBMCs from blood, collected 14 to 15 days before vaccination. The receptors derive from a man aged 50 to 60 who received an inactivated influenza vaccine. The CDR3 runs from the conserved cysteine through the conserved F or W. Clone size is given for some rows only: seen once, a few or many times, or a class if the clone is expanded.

CSVETGSYEQYF TRBV29-1 many 12
CASSTGFYEQFF TRBV7-9 NA 12
CASSLQGWTEAFF TRBV12-3/TRBV12-4 NA 13
CASSLLRGAGGAGYYEQYF TRBV27 few 19
CASSLGDILQETQYF TRBV5-8 NA 15
CASSPGGSVEQFF TRBV4-2 few 13
CAISESLAETYEQYF TRBV10-3 many 15
CASSLERAYGNTIYF TRBV5-1 NA 15
CASSQEVTDQPQHF TRBV4-2 NA 14
CASSQDNYHPNIQYF TRBV4-3 few 15
CATSGLRGSEQYF TRBV19 NA 13
CASSFNGRETGELFF TRBV5-1 NA 15
CSAASQGNTQYF TRBV29-1 few 12
CASSLGVEQETQYF TRBV5-4 many 14
CASSFYVGGNEKLFF TRBV5-1 few 15
CASSLAHTEAFF TRBV7-9 NA 12
CASSISTGGNTGELFF TRBV19 once 16
CASSYPSGFGRSYEQYF TRBV6-2/TRBV6-3 few 17